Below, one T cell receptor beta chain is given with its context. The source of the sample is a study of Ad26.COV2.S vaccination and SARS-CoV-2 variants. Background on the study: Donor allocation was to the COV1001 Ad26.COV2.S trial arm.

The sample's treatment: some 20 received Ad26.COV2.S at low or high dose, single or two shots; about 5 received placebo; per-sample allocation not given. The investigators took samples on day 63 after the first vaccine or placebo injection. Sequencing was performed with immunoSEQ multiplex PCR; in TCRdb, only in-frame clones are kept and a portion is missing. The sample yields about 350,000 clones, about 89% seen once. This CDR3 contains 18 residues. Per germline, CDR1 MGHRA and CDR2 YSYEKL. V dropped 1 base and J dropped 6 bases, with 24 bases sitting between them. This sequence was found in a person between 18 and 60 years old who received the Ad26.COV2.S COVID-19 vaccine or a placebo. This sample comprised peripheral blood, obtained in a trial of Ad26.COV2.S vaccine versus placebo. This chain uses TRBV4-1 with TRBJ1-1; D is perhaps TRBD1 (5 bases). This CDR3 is CASSQAYDLGARTPEAFF. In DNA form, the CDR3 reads TGCGCCAGCAGCCAAGCCTACGATCTCGGGGCCCGGACGCCTGAAGCTTTCTTT.